Detailed here is one T cell receptor beta chain. The sample originates from a study of blood T cell repertoires in COVID-19. Study-level information: COVID-19 samples from acute and convalescent phases originated in the United States, Italy and Spain.

How the authors handled the data: How many nucleated cells were present was estimated from reference gene primer amplification. Using immunoSEQ multiplex PCR, the repertoire was profiled, and TCRdb retains in-frame clones only, with some absent. V, J and clone size were drawn from that table, and D and trimming were deduced from the DNA. The sample yields about 81,000 clones, about 90% seen once. Germline values: CDR1 SGHRS, CDR2 YFSETQ. The CDR3 runs 17 residues. Trimming cost V 1 base and J 6 bases; bases outside gene matches: 12. The chain combines TRBV5-1 with TRBJ2-2; TRBD1 aligns across 7 bases. Sequencing was done on a sample of peripheral blood. This clonotype was sampled from a woman of 80 years or more with acute or convalescent COVID-19. The chain's CDR3 is CASSLTPGQLVPGELFF. CDR3 DNA sequence: TGCGCCAGCAGCTTGACCCCGGGACAGTTGGTCCCCGGGGAGCTGTTTTTT.